One sample yielded the 29 T cell receptor beta chains listed below, sequenced in a study of CD8 T cells in ankylosing spondylitis. TCRdb reanalysed the 5' RACE reads using MiXCR and keeps one entry per CDR3 protein. The sample lists about 440,000 distinct CDR3 sequences, under 20% occurring once. Study-level findings and limits: Seemingly characteristic of ankylosing spondylitis blood was a TCR beta motif consisting of several highly homologous variants.

The antigens for these receptors are not known. The material sequenced was blood, either unsorted or a sorted T cell fraction (not recorded which). The receptor source for this set is a male donor with ankylosing spondylitis.

Note on this clonotype: The junction and the germline gene differ at one end; a read error may be behind it. The chain couples TRBV3-1 to TRBJ2-5; 7 bases fit TRBD2. Germline-derived CDR1 and CDR2 are LGHDT and YNNKEL (reference sequence). The CDR3 length is 14 residues. CDR3 in amino acids: CASNQAGFGETQYF. CDR3 nucleotides: TGTGCCAGCAACCAAGCGGGGTTTGGCGAGACCCAGTACTTC.

This clonotype was observed a few times. The V gene is TRBV6-5, the J gene TRBJ1-6; 9 bases map to TRBD1. Germline V gene sequence: CDR1 MNHEY, CDR2 SVGAGI. The CDR3 runs to 18 residues. V lost 0 bases and J lost 4; bases outside the gene matches: 7. The CDR3 spells CASSYSTGTGNYNSPLHF. The CDR3 DNA reads as TGTGCCAGCAGTTACTCGACGGGGACAGGGAATTATAATTCACCCCTCCACTTT.

This clonotype was seen many times. The chain has TRBV5-1 and TRBJ2-1; TRBD1 matches 7 bases. In germline, CDR1 is SGHRS, CDR2 YFSETQ. The junction had 6 bases not matched to a gene; V was cut back by 4 bases and J by 5 bases. The CDR3 has 14 residues. This chain's CDR3 is CASSEGTADNEQFF. CDR3 nucleotides: TGCGCCAGCAGCGAAGGGACAGCTGACAATGAGCAGTTCTTC.

On this clonotype: The CDR3 end shows no conserved phenylalanine or tryptophan, and so a read error is likely. This chain joins TRBV11-2 and TRBJ1-6; D might be TRBD1 (5 bases). V was trimmed by 5 bases and J by 5 bases, leaving 13 bases between them. Germline V lookup: CDR1 SGHAT, CDR2 FQNNGV. The CDR3 is 15 residues long. The CDR3 nucleotides are TGTGCCAGCAGCCGCACCGGAGGGGATAATTCACCCCTCCACGTT. Protein sequence: CASSRTGGDNSPLHV.

This clonotype has more than one count but fewer than ten. This chain connects TRBV12-3 or TRBV12-4 to TRBJ2-7, with a tentative D call TRBD1 (7 bases). The CDR3 contains 14 residues. V lost 3 bases and J 2 bases, leaving 11 bases between the germline ends. The CDR3 nucleotides read TGTGCCAGCAGTTTGACAGGGAGGACCTACGAGCAGTACTTC. Encoded protein: CASSLTGRTYEQYF.

This clonotype was observed a single time. One end of the junction fails to match germline, which may point to a read error. V is TRBV3-1 and J is TRBJ2-1; D could derive from TRBD1 or TRBD2 (5 bases each). This CDR3 is built from 19 residues. Per germline, CDR1 LGHDT and CDR2 YNNKEL (reference sequence). The CDR3 DNA reads as TGTGCCAGCAGTCAAGGGACCTCCCGGGGAGTGAGCTCCTACAATGAGCAGTTCTTC. Amino acid sequence: CASSQGTSRGVSSYNEQFF.

The DNA for the CDR3 is TGCAGTGCTAGAGACACCAGGAGCGAGACCCAGTACTTC. Translated, it gives CSARDTRSETQYF. The chain has TRBV20-1 and TRBJ2-5; no definite D call. The V end lost 0 bases, the J end lost 5 bases, and 10 bases lay between the germline ends. The CDR3 consists of 13 residues. The V gene's germline CDR1 is DFQATT and CDR2 SNEGSKA (reference sequence).

This clonotype has a count of ten or more. The CDR3 spells CASSVGISQGRLDTQYF. CDR3 nucleotides: TGTGCCAGCAGCGTAGGAATAAGTCAGGGGCGATTGGATACGCAGTATTTT. The J gene is TRBJ2-3, the V gene TRBV9, with D perhaps matching TRBD1 (6 bases). V shed 0 bases and J shed 6 bases, with 20 bases lying between them. The CDR3 has 17 residues. Germline lookup yields CDR1 SGDLS and CDR2 YYNGEE.

This clonotype was recorded at least ten times. J is TRBJ1-1 and V is TRBV12-3 or TRBV12-4; 8 bases are shared with TRBD1. Trimming at V came to 4 bases and at J to 5 bases, leaving 9 bases not matched to a gene. The CDR3 sequence is 15 residues long. Here the CDR3 reads CASSSGQGWGTEAFF. The CDR3 nucleotides read TGTGCCAGCAGTTCCGGACAGGGCTGGGGAACTGAAGCTTTCTTT.

This rearrangement joins TRBV7-9 to TRBJ2-6, with no clear D. V lost 1 base, J lost 0 bases, and 10 bases lay in between. The V gene's germline CDR1 is SEHNR and CDR2 FQNEAQ (reference sequence). The CDR3 runs to 17 residues. DNA for the CDR3: TGTGCCAGCAGCTTAGGGTCTACACACTCTGGGGCCAACGTCCTGACTTTC. Amino acids: CASSLGSTHSGANVLTF.

This clonotype was found many times. The rearrangement links TRBV2 to TRBJ1-1; D perhaps matches TRBD1 (5 bases). CDR3 length equals 12 residues. V was shortened by 6 bases and J by 8 bases, with 13 bases between the two germline ends. Germline values: CDR1 SNHLY, CDR2 FYNNEI. CDR3 coding DNA: TGTGCCAGCAGGCGAACAGGAACGGAAGCTTTCTTT. Protein product: CASRRTGTEAFF.

The J gene is TRBJ2-1, the V gene TRBV6-1, with TRBD1 matching 7 bases. The CDR3 runs to 14 residues. V shed 8 bases, J shed 8 bases, and the junction held 12 bases outside the gene matches. Per the germline V gene, CDR1 is MNHNS and CDR2 is SASEGT. CDR3 coding DNA: TGTGCCAGCCGGGACGAGGGGGCCAGGGATGAGCAGTTCTTC. Amino acids: CASRDEGARDEQFF.

This clonotype was observed a few times. The CDR3 region has the DNA TGTGCCAGCAGTGGGATGAGGGGTACGCAGTATTTT. Amino acid sequence: CASSGMRGTQYF. The chain employs TRBV2 and TRBJ2-3; D may match TRBD1 or TRBD2 (5 bases each). From germline, CDR1 is SNHLY and CDR2 FYNNEI. Deletions cut 4 bases from V and 8 bases from J, with 10 bases between. This CDR3 region has 12 residues.

This rearrangement joins TRBV7-9 to TRBJ1-6, with a tentative D call TRBD1 (5 bases). V was clipped by 5 bases and J by 0 bases, with 8 bases between them. Germline V CDR1 and CDR2: SEHNR, FQNEAQ (reference sequence). The CDR3 contains 15 residues. CDR3 amino acids: CASSGDSSYNSPLHF. The CDR3 DNA follows: TGTGCCAGCAGCGGCGACAGCTCCTATAATTCACCCCTCCACTTT.

This chain joins TRBV19 and TRBJ1-5, with no clear D. The CDR3 sequence is 13 residues long. V was shortened by 5 bases and J by 5 bases, with 10 bases between the two germline ends. Germline V lookup: CDR1 LNHDA, CDR2 SQIVND (reference sequence). CDR3 in amino acids: CASSGSGDQPQHF. The CDR3 nucleotides read TGTGCCAGTAGTGGTTCTGGGGATCAGCCCCAGCATTTT. Looking up the rest from reference TRBV19 and TRBJ1-5 gives the full variable domain: DGGITQSPKYLFRKEGQNVTLSCEQNLNHDAMYWYRQDPGQGLRLIYYSQIVNDFQKGDIAEGYSVSREKKESFPLTVTSAQKNPTAFYLCASSGSGDQPQHFGDGTRLSIL.

This clonotype has just a few counts. This chain connects TRBV6-1 to TRBJ1-1; a weak D match, TRBD1 (5 bases). The length of the CDR3 is 16 residues. The germline V and J ends were trimmed by 6 bases and 1 base, with 18 bases remaining between them. Germline-derived CDR1 and CDR2 are MNHNS and SASEGT. CDR3 amino acids: CASSSNLGVGNTEAFF. Here the CDR3 DNA reads TGTGCCAGCAGCTCAAATCTAGGGGTTGGGAACACTGAAGCTTTCTTT.

This clonotype was found many times. This rearrangement joins TRBV5-1 to TRBJ1-1; D perhaps matches TRBD1 (5 bases). Looked up from germline, CDR1 is SGHRS and CDR2 is YFSETQ. The V gene lost 0 bases and the J gene lost 0 bases, with 21 bases spanning the gap. This CDR3 comprises 19 residues. CDR3 residues: CASSLAAQDKSRMNTEAFF. CDR3 nucleotide sequence: TGCGCCAGCAGCTTGGCCGCACAGGACAAGTCCCGTATGAACACTGAAGCTTTCTTT.

There are a few counts of this clonotype. The chain joins TRBV7-2 to TRBJ2-1; the D is unclear. The germline V gene encodes CDR1 SGHTA and CDR2 FQGNSA. The V gene lost 1 base and the J gene lost 1 base, with 11 bases spanning the gap. The CDR3 sequence is 16 residues long. This CDR3 reads CASSLVGRRSYNEQFF. The CDR3 DNA reads TGTGCCAGCAGCTTAGTTGGCAGGAGATCCTACAATGAGCAGTTCTTC. Together with reference TRBV7-2 and TRBJ2-1, the CDR3 gives the full variable domain: GAGVSQSPSNKVTEKGKDVELRCDPISGHTALYWYRQSLGQGLEFLIYFQGNSAPDKSGLPSDRFSAERTGGSVSTLTIQRTQQEDSAVYLCASSLVGRRSYNEQFFGPGTRLTVL.

There are many counts of this clonotype. This sequence joins TRBV5-1 and TRBJ2-5, with unresolved D. The ends were cut back, 2 bases at V and 2 bases at J, with 10 bases in the middle. The CDR3 has 14 amino acids. In germline, CDR1 is SGHRS, CDR2 YFSETQ. The CDR3 region is CASSFQTDQETQYF. CDR3 in DNA: TGCGCCAGCAGCTTCCAGACGGATCAAGAGACCCAGTACTTC.

This clonotype was detected many times. The chain joins TRBV5-1 to TRBJ2-7, with a weak D call TRBD2 (5 bases). With 1 base removed from V and 7 bases from J, the gap between germline ends came to 12 bases. Germline loops: CDR1 SGHRS, CDR2 YFSETQ. This CDR3 is 13 amino acids long. CDR3 amino acids: CASSLWVPGEQYF. In DNA form, the CDR3 reads TGCGCCAGCAGCTTGTGGGTGCCGGGGGAGCAGTACTTC.

The V call is TRBV18, the J call TRBJ1-1; 9 positions agree with TRBD1. The CDR3 contains 13 residues. Trimming cost V 5 bases and J 7 bases; bases outside gene matches: 5. Germline CDR1 KGHSH, CDR2 LQKENI. CDR3 sequence (DNA): TGTGCCAGCTCAGGCACAGGGGGCCTTGAAGCTTTCTTT. It codes for CASSGTGGLEAFF. Full variable domain (rest looked up from reference TRBV18 and TRBJ1-1): NAGVMQNPRHLVRRRGQEARLRCSPMKGHSHVYWYRQLPEEGLKFMVYLQKENIIDESGMPKERFSAEFPKEGPSILRIQQVVRGDSAAYFCASSGTGGLEAFFGQGTRLTVV.

This clonotype was found many times. The chain uses TRBV2 and TRBJ2-5; D gene uncertain. CDR1 and CDR2 from the germline V gene are SNHLY and FYNNEI. The CDR3 consists of 14 residues. The V end was cut by 10 bases, the J end by 5 bases, with 20 bases between. CDR3 loop: CATRNQVVRETQYF. The CDR3, as DNA: TGTGCCACACGTAACCAGGTGGTTAGGGAGACCCAGTACTTC.

This clonotype was picked up a small number of times. J is TRBJ1-6 and V is TRBV7-8, with a possible D match to TRBD1 (6 bases). This CDR3 is 15 amino acids long. Germline V gene sequence: CDR1 SGHVS, CDR2 FQNEAQ. Between the trimmed V and J ends, which lost 5 bases and 5 bases, there was a span of 13 bases. This chain's CDR3 is CASSRGTTDNSPLHF. CDR3 coding DNA: TGTGCCAGCAGCCGCGGGACAACTGATAATTCACCCCTCCACTTT.

The chain links TRBV6-5 to TRBJ2-2; TRBD2 aligns across 9 bases. The germline V gene has CDR1 MNHEY and CDR2 SVGAGI. The CDR3 is 16 amino acids. V was clipped by 2 bases and J by 7 bases; unmatched bases: 8. The CDR3 spells CASSYGRGRAGGELFF. For the CDR3, the DNA is TGTGCCAGCAGTTACGGTCGCGGGAGGGCCGGCGGGGAGCTGTTTTTT.

The chain couples TRBV7-6 to TRBJ2-3, with D uncertain. Germline loops: CDR1 SGHVS, CDR2 FNYEAQ. V lost 5 bases and J 2 bases, leaving 11 bases between the germline ends. CDR3 length: 14 amino acids. The CDR3 is CASSTPLATDTQYF. The CDR3 bases are TGTGCCAGCAGCACCCCTTTGGCCACAGATACGCAGTATTTT. Drawing the rest from reference TRBV7-6 and TRBJ2-3, the complete variable domain is GAGVSQSPRYKVTKRGQDVALRCDPISGHVSLYWYRQALGQGPEFLTYFNYEAQQDKSGLPNDRFSAERPEGSISTLTIQRTEQRDSAMYRCASSTPLATDTQYFGPGTRLTVL.

The J gene is TRBJ2-1, the V gene TRBV20-1; TRBD1 matches 7 bases. V was pared by 3 bases and J by 6 bases, with 2 bases of the junction left unmatched. The CDR3 totals 12 residues. CDR1 and CDR2 from the germline V gene are DFQATT and SNEGSKA (reference sequence). The CDR3 DNA reads as TGCAGTGCTAGTGCAGGGGGCAATGAGCAGTTCTTC. Its protein product is CSASAGGNEQFF.

The genes are TRBV20-1 and TRBJ2-1; 9 bases fit TRBD2. The V and J ends lost 6 bases and 7 bases, in that order; junction bases with no gene match: 16. This CDR3 region has 16 residues. Germline lookup yields CDR1 DFQATT and CDR2 SNEGSKA (reference sequence). CDR3 sequence reads: CSAPDGGTSSSNEQFF. The CDR3, as DNA: TGCAGTGCGCCCGATGGAGGGACTAGCAGTTCAAATGAGCAGTTCTTC.

The rearrangement uses TRBV4-3 and TRBJ1-2, with D unclear. CDR1 and CDR2 from the germline V gene are LGHNA and YSLEER. CDR3 length: 15 amino acids. V shed 1 base and J shed 1 base, with 10 bases lying between them. CDR3 DNA sequence: TGCGCCAGCAGCCAAGCGGCCCAGCTTAACTATGGCTACACCTTC. Its protein is CASSQAAQLNYGYTF.

The table lists this clonotype with a few counts. V and J are TRBV20-1 and TRBJ1-5, with D tentatively TRBD1 (6 bases). V dropped 5 bases and J dropped 3 bases, with 14 bases sitting between them. The germline V gene has CDR1 DFQATT and CDR2 SNEGSKA (reference sequence). The CDR3 runs 14 residues. The chain's CDR3 is CSAAGTQPNQPQHF. The CDR3 nucleotides are TGCAGTGCTGCCGGGACACAGCCCAATCAGCCCCAGCATTTT.